The 3 T cell receptor beta chains in this list originate from one sample, sequenced in a study of shared T cell receptors in the human thymus. TCRdb's table, derived via immunoSEQ multiplex PCR, lists solely in-frame clones and lacks some. The sample includes hundreds of thousands of clones, about 90% seen only once; the top ten take 0.009% to 0.0095%. This same sample was also part of a study on human thymus T cells.

Sequenced sample: thymocytes. The receptors here all came from a boy under two years old with a congenital heart defect.

V usage is TRBV4-3 and J usage is TRBJ2-1; weak D call: TRBD2 (5 bases). Trimming took off 1 base at V and 0 bases at J, with 22 bases between the two ends. This CDR3 has 20 residues. Germline loops: CDR1 LGHNA, CDR2 YSLEER. This CDR3 reads CASSQGPTDLSVSSYNEQFF. The CDR3 nucleotides are TGCGCCAGCAGCCAAGGACCCACCGACCTTAGCGTGAGCTCCTACAATGAGCAGTTCTTC.

The chain joins TRBV6-5 to TRBJ1-2; 9 nucleotides line up with TRBD1. The ends lost 5 bases at V and 6 bases at J; junction bases unmatched: 4. In germline, CDR1 is MNHEY, CDR2 SVGAGI. The CDR3 has 13 amino acids. As DNA, the CDR3 is TGTGCCAGCAGTCCCCGGGACAGGGATGGCTACACCTTC. Amino acids: CASSPRDRDGYTF.

The chain links TRBV28 to TRBJ2-7; 14 nucleotides match TRBD2. Germline V gene lookup returns CDR1 MDHEN and CDR2 SYDVKM. The CDR3 has 17 amino acids. V lost 6 bases to trimming and J lost 4 bases; unmatched junction nucleotides: 11. CDR3 in amino acids: CASRGGLAGVRAYEQYF. The CDR3 coding sequence is TGTGCCAGCAGGGGGGGACTAGCGGGAGTCCGGGCATACGAGCAGTACTTC.